This T cell receptor (beta chain) was captured in a study of technical replicates of blood from several donors. In this sample, this clone turned up once. Produced via immunoSEQ multiplex PCR; TCRdb's table is partial and in-frame only. This table has 75,000 to 90,000 clones, 90% to 95% appearing once. V was pared by 7 bases and J by 7 bases, with 14 bases between. In germline, CDR1 is MDHEN, CDR2 SYDVKM. This CDR3 is 12 amino acids long. The TCR originated in a human donor in good health. Sequenced material: T cells isolated from PBMCs. The gene calls are TRBV28 and TRBJ2-7; D may be TRBD2 (6 bases). This CDR3 reads CASNPRAGEQYF. CDR3 bases: TGTGCCAGCAACCCACGGGCGGGGGAGCAGTACTTC.